This T cell receptor beta chain was recovered during a study of human versus mouse CDR3 diversity and MHC coevolution. General observations from the study: By iCHAO1, human TCR beta clonotypes numbered some 1.5 million, the most.

Sorting isolated naive CD4 T cells lacking CD45RO and expressing CD62L. CDR3 size: 15 residues. V was trimmed by 5 bases and J by 5 bases, leaving 13 bases between them. Germline values: CDR1 LNHDA, CDR2 SQIVND (reference sequence). In the case of this clone: Its target is not known.

This table comes from immunoSEQ multiplex PCR, and its TCRdb copy is limited to in-frame clones, with some not included. This sample yields tens of thousands of clones, of which 93% are seen a single time; about 1.4% belongs to the top ten. The rearrangement joins TRBV19 to TRBJ2-6; tentatively, D is TRBD1 (7 bases). The TCR comes from a person aged 25 to 69 in good health. Sequenced material: naive CD4+ T cells from blood. Subset described: CD45RO-negative CD62L-positive naive CD4 T cells. This CDR3 reads CASSLRGARANVLTF. The DNA for the CDR3 is TGTGCCAGTAGTCTCAGGGGGGCCCGGGCCAACGTCCTGACTTTC.